The table lists the clone carrying this T cell receptor beta chain with many counts. No antigen is known for it. This entry comes from a study of T-cell reconstitution after alpha-beta-depleted transplantation in children. Study-level findings and limits: The study traced high day-60 TCRbeta diversity in some patients to surviving recipient T cells and thymic progenitors. One year after transplant, T-cell counts and diversity came mostly from newly produced T cells.

Unique molecular identifiers were used to barcode this TCRbeta library. TCRdb redid the calling of the PCR reads with MiXCR, one entry per CDR3 protein. Among over 45,000 distinct CDR3 sequences, more than 5% were seen once, and the ten largest hold roughly 30%. The CDR3 extends over 12 amino acids. Germline assignment: CDR1 DFQATT and CDR2 SNEGSKA (reference sequence). Trimming left V 6 bases short and J 5 bases short, with 14 bases between. The source of this sequence is a female patient aged 2-10 years who had a stem cell transplant for aplastic anemia, so the T cells may come from the graft donor. V usage is TRBV20-1 and J usage is TRBJ2-7, with D uncertain. Specimen: PBMCs, mostly from graft donor cells, collected 60 days after TCRalphabeta/CD19-depleted stem cell transplant. The CDR3 loop is CSAAAARNEQYF. In DNA form, the CDR3 reads TGCAGTGCCGCCGCGGCCAGGAACGAGCAGTACTTC.